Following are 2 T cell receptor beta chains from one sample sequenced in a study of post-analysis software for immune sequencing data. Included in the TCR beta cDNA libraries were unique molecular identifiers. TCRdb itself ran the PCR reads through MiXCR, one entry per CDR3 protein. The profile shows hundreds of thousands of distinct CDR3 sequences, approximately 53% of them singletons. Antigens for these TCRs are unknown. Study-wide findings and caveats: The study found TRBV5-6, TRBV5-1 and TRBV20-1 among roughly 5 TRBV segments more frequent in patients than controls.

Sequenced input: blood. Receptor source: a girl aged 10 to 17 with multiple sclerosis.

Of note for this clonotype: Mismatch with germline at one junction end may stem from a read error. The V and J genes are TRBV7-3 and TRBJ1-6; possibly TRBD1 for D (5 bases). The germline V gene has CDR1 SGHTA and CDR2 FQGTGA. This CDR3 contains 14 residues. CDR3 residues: CASSLTSRGSPPHF. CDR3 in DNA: TGTGCCAGCAGCTTAACGAGTAGGGGATCACCCCCCCACTTT.

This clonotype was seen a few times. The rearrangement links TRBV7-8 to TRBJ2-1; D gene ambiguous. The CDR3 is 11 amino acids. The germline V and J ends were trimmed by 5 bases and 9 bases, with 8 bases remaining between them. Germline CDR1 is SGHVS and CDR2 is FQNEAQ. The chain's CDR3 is CASSQRIEQFF. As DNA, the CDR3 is TGTGCCAGCAGCCAGAGGATTGAGCAGTTCTTC.